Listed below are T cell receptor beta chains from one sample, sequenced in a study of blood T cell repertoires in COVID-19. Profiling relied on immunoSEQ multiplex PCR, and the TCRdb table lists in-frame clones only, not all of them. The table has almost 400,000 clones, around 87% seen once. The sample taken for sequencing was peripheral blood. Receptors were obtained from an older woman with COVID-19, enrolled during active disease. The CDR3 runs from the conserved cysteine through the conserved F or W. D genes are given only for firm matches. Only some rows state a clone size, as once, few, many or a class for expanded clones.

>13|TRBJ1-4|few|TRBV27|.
CASMGAGMGKLFF
TGTGCCAGCATGGGGGCTGGTATGGGGAAACTGTTTTTT
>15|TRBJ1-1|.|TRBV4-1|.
CASSQGEGWSTEAFF
TGCGCCAGCAGCCAAGGGGAGGGATGGAGCACTGAAGCTTTCTTT
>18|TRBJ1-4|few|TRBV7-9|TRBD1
CASSQGQGIISTNEKLFF
TGTGCCAGCAGCCAAGGACAGGGGATTATCTCAACTAATGAAAAACTGTTTTTT
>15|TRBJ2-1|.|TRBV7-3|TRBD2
CASSLLAGGLPEQFF
TGTGCCAGCAGTTTGCTAGCGGGGGGGCTTCCTGAGCAGTTCTTC
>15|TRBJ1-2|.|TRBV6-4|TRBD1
CASSTGGQGAYGYTF
TGTGCCAGCAGTACAGGGGGACAGGGGGCTTATGGCTACACCTTC
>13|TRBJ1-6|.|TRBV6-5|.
CASSTGGNSPLHF
TGTGCCAGCAGCACGGGGGGGAATTCACCCCTCCACTTT
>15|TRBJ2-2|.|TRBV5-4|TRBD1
CATRNGDRGTGELFF
TGTGCCACGCGAAACGGGGACAGGGGTACCGGGGAGCTGTTTTTT
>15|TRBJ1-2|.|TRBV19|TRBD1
CASRKAGGLNYGYTF
TGTGCCAGTAGAAAGGCAGGGGGCCTAAACTATGGCTACACCTTC
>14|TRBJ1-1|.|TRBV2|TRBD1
CASSQQGAVGEAFF
TGTGCCAGCAGTCAACAGGGGGCGGTAGGTGAAGCTTTCTTT
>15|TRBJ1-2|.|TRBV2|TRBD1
CASSESPGGPYGYTF
TGTGCCAGCAGTGAAAGCCCAGGGGGGCCCTATGGCTACACCTTC